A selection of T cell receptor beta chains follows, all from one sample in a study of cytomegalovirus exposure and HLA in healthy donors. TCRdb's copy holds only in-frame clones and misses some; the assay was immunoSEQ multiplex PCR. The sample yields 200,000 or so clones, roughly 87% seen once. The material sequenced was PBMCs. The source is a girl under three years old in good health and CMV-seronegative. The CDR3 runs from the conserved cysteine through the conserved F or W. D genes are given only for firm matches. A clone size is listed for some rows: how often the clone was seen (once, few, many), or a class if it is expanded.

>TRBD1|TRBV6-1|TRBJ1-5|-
CASRDRNSNQPQHF
TGTGCCAGCCGGGACAGGAATAGCAATCAGCCCCAGCATTTT
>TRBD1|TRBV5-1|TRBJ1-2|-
CASSLWTGGDGYTF
TGCGCCAGCAGCTTGTGGACAGGGGGGGATGGCTACACCTTC
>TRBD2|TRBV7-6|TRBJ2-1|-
CASSPRREARGNEQFF
TGTGCCAGCAGCCCCCGCCGGGAGGCTCGCGGCAATGAGCAGTTCTTC
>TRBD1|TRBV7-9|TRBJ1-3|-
CASSRSPGQGTGNTIYF
TGTGCCAGCAGCCGCAGTCCAGGACAGGGAACTGGAAACACCATATATTTT
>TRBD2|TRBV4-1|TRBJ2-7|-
CASSHFSGVSYEQYF
TGCGCCAGCAGCCATTTTAGCGGGGTTTCCTACGAGCAGTACTTC
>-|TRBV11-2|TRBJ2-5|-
CASSLLKLEGTQYF
TGTGCCAGCAGCTTACTAAAACTAGAGGGGACCCAGTACTTC
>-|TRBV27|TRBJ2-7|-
CASSPQGSMSAYEQYF
TGTGCCAGCAGTCCTCAGGGCTCTATGTCTGCATACGAGCAGTACTTC
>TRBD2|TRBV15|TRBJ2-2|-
CATSRVREGPPTGELFF
TGTGCCACCAGCAGAGTCAGGGAGGGGCCCCCCACCGGGGAGCTGTTTTTT
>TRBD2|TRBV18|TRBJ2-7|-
CASSPPIRGGPLNEQYF
TGTGCCAGCTCACCACCGATACGGGGGGGCCCATTAAACGAGCAGTACTTC
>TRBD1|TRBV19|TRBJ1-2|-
CASSISFSAGTGSRYTF
TGTGCCAGTAGTATTTCATTCTCGGCCGGGACAGGGAGTCGCTACACCTTC
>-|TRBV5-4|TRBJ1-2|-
CASSLAGSYTF
TGTGCCAGCAGCCTAGCCGGGAGTTACACCTTC
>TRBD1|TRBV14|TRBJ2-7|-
CASSQWTGTGIFEQYF
TGTGCCAGCAGCCAATGGACCGGGACAGGGATTTTTGAGCAGTACTTC
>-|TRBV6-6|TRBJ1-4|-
CASSWGGANEKLFF
TGTGCCAGCAGTTGGGGGGGGGCTAATGAAAAACTGTTTTTT
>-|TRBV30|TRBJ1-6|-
CAWSVVASLGSPLHF
TGTGCCTGGAGTGTAGTAGCCAGCCTCGGTTCACCCCTCCACTTT
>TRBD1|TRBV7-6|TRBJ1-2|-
CASSLEAGGAIYGYTF
TGTGCCAGCAGCTTAGAGGCAGGGGGCGCGATATATGGCTACACCTTC
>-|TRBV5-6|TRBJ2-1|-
CASSLTKSNEQFF
TGTGCCAGCAGCTTAACAAAATCCAATGAGCAGTTCTTC
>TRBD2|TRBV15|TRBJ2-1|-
CATNREGRYNEQFF
TGTGCCACCAACCGGGAGGGACGGTACAATGAGCAGTTCTTC
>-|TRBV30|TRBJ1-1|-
CACFLYRVTGTEAFF
TGTGCCTGCTTTCTTTACAGGGTGACGGGCACTGAAGCTTTCTTT
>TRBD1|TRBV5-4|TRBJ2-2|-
CASSLGGQGRFTGELFF
TGTGCCAGCAGCTTGGGCGGACAGGGTCGATTCACCGGGGAGCTGTTTTTT
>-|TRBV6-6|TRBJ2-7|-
CASSFLDRSYEQYF
TGTGCCAGCAGTTTCCTCGACAGAAGTTACGAGCAGTACTTC
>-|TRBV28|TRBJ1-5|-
CASSFRQGPQHF
TGTGCCAGCAGTTTTAGGCAGGGGCCCCAGCATTTT
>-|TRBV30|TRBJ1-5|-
CAWGLDSNQPQHF
TGTGCCTGGGGACTGGATAGCAATCAGCCCCAGCATTTT
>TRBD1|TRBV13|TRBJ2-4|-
CASSSPGGNIQYF
TGTGCCAGCAGCTCCCCAGGGGGAAACATTCAGTACTTC
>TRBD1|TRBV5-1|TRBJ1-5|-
CASSLSGGNNQPQHF
TGCGCCAGCAGCTTGTCAGGGGGGAATAATCAGCCCCAGCATTTT
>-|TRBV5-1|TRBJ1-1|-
CASSLESTGYTEAFF
TGCGCCAGCAGCTTGGAATCTACAGGGTACACTGAAGCTTTCTTT
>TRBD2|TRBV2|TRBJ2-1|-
CASGETSGSYNEQFF
TGTGCCAGCGGCGAGACTAGCGGGTCCTACAATGAGCAGTTCTTC
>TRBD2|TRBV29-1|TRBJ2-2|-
CSVSTGTSGENTGELFF
TGCAGCGTCTCGACCGGGACTAGCGGGGAGAACACCGGGGAGCTGTTTTTT
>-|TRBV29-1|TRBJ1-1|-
CSVSGRANTEAFF
TGCAGCGTTTCGGGCAGGGCGAACACTGAAGCTTTCTTT
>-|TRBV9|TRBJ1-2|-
CASSADTNYGYTF
TGTGCCAGCAGCGCCGACACGAACTATGGCTACACCTTC
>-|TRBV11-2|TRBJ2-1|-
CASSSRVSSYNEQFF
TGTGCCAGCAGCTCGCGGGTTAGCTCCTACAATGAGCAGTTCTTC
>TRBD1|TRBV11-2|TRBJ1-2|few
CASSLGFGTANYGYTF
TGTGCCAGCAGCTTAGGGTTTGGGACAGCTAACTATGGCTACACCTTC